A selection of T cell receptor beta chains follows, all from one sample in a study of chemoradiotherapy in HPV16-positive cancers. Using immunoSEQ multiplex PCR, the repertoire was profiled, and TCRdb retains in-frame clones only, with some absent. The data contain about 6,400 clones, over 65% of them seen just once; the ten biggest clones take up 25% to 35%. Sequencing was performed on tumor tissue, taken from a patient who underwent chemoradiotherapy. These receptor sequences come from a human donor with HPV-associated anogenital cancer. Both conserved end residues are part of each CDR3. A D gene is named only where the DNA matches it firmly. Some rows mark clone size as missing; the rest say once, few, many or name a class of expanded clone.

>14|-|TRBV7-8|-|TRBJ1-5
TGTGCCAGCAGCTCCCGGACAGTCAATCAGCCCCAGCATTTT
CASSSRTVNQPQHF
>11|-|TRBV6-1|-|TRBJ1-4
TGTGCCAGCAGTTATAATGAAAAACTGTTTTTT
CASSYNEKLFF
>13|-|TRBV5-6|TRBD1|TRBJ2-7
TGTGCCAGCAGGAGACAGGGGTGGGACGAGCAGTACTTC
CASRRQGWDEQYF
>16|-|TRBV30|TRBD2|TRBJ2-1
TGTGCCTGGAGTCCCTGGAGGAGCGGGACCTACAATGAGCAGTTCTTC
CAWSPWRSGTYNEQFF
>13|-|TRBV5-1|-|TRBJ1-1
TGCGCCAGCAGCTTGGCCCGGGCGGGTGAAGCTTTCTTT
CASSLARAGEAFF
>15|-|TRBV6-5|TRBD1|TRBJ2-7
TGTGCCAGCAGTCCCCGGACAGGGGATCCCTACGAGCAGTACTTC
CASSPRTGDPYEQYF
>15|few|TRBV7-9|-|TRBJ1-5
TGTGCCAGCAGCTTAGTAGGGAATAGCAATCAGCCCCAGCATTTT
CASSLVGNSNQPQHF
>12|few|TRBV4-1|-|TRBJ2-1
TGCGCCAGCAGCCAAGACAGGGGTGAGCAGTTCTTC
CASSQDRGEQFF
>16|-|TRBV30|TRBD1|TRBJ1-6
TGTGCCTGGGATCGCGACAGGGCATCCTATAATTCACCCCTCCACTTT
CAWDRDRASYNSPLHF
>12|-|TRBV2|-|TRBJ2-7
TGTGCAACCCTGGGACAAACCTACGAGCAGTACTTC
CATLGQTYEQYF
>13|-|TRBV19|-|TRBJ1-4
TGTGCCAGTAGGAGCGCAACTAATGAAAAACTGTTTTTT
CASRSATNEKLFF
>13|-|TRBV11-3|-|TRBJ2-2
TGTGCCAGCAGCTTATTTCGCACCGGGGAGCTGTTTTTT
CASSLFRTGELFF
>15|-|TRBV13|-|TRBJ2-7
TGTGCCAGCAGCCCCAGTTGGGGGAGTATTGTCAAGCAGTACTTC
CASSPSWGSIVKQYF
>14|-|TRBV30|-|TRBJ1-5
TGTGCCTGGAGTGTGGATAATAGCAATCAGCCCCAGCATTTT
CAWSVDNSNQPQHF
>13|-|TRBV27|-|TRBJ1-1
TGTGCCAGCAGTGATCAGGGGAACACTGAAGCTTTCTTT
CASSDQGNTEAFF
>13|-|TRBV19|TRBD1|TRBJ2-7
TGTGCCAGTTCGGACAGGGGGCTGTACGAGCAGTACTTC
CASSDRGLYEQYF
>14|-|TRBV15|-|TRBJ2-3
TGTGCCACCAGCGGGAGGCAGGGGGCAGATACGCAGTATTTT
CATSGRQGADTQYF
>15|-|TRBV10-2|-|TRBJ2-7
TGCGCCAGCAGCGACGCAGGGGTTTTCTCCTACGAGCAGTACTTC
CASSDAGVFSYEQYF
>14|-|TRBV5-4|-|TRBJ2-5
TGTGCCAGCAGCTTGGATCCGGACCAAGAGACCCAGTACTTC
CASSLDPDQETQYF
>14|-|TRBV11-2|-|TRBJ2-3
TGTGCCAGCAGCTTAGGTCGCAACACAGATACGCAGTATTTT
CASSLGRNTDTQYF
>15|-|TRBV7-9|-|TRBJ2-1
TGTGCCAGCAGCTTATCTTATGAAAATCACAATGAGCAGTTCTTC
CASSLSYENHNEQFF
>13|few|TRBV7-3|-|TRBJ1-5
TGTGCCAGCAGCTCCGCCCCTGATCAGCCCCAGCATTTT
CASSSAPDQPQHF
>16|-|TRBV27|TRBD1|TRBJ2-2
TGTGCCAGCAGCGACACAGGGGCCCCGAACACCGGGGAGCTGTTTTTT
CASSDTGAPNTGELFF
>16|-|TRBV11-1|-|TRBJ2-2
TGTGCCAGCAGCGGAGGGTGGACAGGTGACACCGGGGAGCTGTTTTTT
CASSGGWTGDTGELFF
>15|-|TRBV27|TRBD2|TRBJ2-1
TGTGCCAGCAGCACCGGGACTAGCGATTCCAATGAGCAGTTCTTC
CASSTGTSDSNEQFF
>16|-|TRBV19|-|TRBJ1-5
TGTGCCAGTAGTTTCGTTTTGTGGAGCTTAAATCAGCCCCAGCATTTT
CASSFVLWSLNQPQHF
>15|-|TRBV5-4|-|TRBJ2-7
TGTGCCAGCAGCGATAGGTTGGCGGGCAACTACGAGCAGTACTTC
CASSDRLAGNYEQYF
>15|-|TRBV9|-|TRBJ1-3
TGTGCCAGCAGCGTCCGGGATAGCTCTGGAAACACCATATATTTT
CASSVRDSSGNTIYF
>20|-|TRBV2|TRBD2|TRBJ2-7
TGTGCCAGCAGTGGGGAGGACGGACTAGCGGGAGGGCCGTTTTTCCGCGAGCAGTACTTC
CASSGEDGLAGGPFFREQYF
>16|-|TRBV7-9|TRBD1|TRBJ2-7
TGTGCCAGCAGCAAACCTCAGACAGGGGGCTGGTACGAGCAGTACTTC
CASSKPQTGGWYEQYF
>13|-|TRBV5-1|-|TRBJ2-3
TGCGCCAGCAGCCAACCAGCGACAGATACGCAGTATTTT
CASSQPATDTQYF
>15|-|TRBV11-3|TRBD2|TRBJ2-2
TGTGCCAGCAGCCCGGGACTAGACTCCACCGGGGAGCTGTTTTTT
CASSPGLDSTGELFF
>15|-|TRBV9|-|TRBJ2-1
TGTGCCAGCAGCGTAGCTGCAGGGGACCACAATGAGCAGTTCTTC
CASSVAAGDHNEQFF
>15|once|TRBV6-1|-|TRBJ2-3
TGTGCCAGCAGTGAAATGATCACTAGCACAGATACGCAGTATTTT
CASSEMITSTDTQYF